The 16 T cell receptor beta chains given below trace back to one sample, sequenced in a study of T cell clonality in common variable immunodeficiency. Findings of the study overall: In common variable immunodeficiency, TCR beta chains reportedly carried fewer deletions and N-nucleotide insertions.

The assay was immunoSEQ multiplex PCR, and TCRdb's table has in-frame clones only and misses some. Listed for the sample are 25,000 to 35,000 clones, none seen a single time. Their antigen targets remain unknown. Sequenced material: peripheral blood mononuclear cells. The receptors stem from a human donor with common variable immunodeficiency.

This chain's CDR3 is CASSFKGRDRASNQPQHF. CDR3 bases read: TGTGCCAGCAGCTTCAAGGGACGGGACAGGGCTAGCAATCAGCCC. V is TRBV7-8 and J is TRBJ1-5; TRBD1 aligns across 9 bases. The CDR3 end falls 3 residues outside the read, so it is completed with the germline J gene. The CDR3 extends over 18 amino acids. Per germline, CDR1 SGHVS and CDR2 FQNEAQ. V shed 3 bases and J 0 bases; nucleotides not matched to a gene: 9. Supplemented by reference TRBV7-8 and TRBJ1-5, the full variable domain reads GAGVSQSPRYKVAKRGQDVALRCDPISGHVSLFWYQQALGQGPEFLTYFQNEAQLDKSGLPSDRFFAERPEGSVSTLKIQRTQQEDSAVYLCASSFKGRDRASNQPQHFGDGTRLSIL.

As concerns this clone: The read ends 3 residues before the CDR3 terminus; that terminus is restored from the germline J gene. The chain recombines TRBV6-2 or TRBV6-3 with TRBJ1-2; D is perhaps TRBD1 (5 bases). CDR1 is MNHEY and CDR2 is SVGEGT in the germline V gene. This CDR3 comprises 13 residues. Trimming cost V 8 bases and J 4 bases, with 14 bases left between them. CDR3 residues: CASYGRQSYGYTF. The CDR3 DNA, read in part, is TGTGCCAGCTACGGCAGACAGAGCTATGGC.

In its sample, this clone was seen a few times. Sequencing ends 3 residues short of the CDR3 end; the germline J gene provides the rest. The chain combines TRBV20-1 with TRBJ2-7; D is possibly TRBD2 (7 bases). The germline V gene has CDR1 DFQATT and CDR2 SNEGSKA (reference sequence). V lost 6 bases and J 4 bases, leaving 16 bases between the germline ends. There are 13 residues in the CDR3. CDR3 in amino acids: CSAKYREGYEQYF. The CDR3 bases that were read are TGCAGTGCCAAGTACAGGGAGGGATACGAG.

The table lists this clone with a few counts. The CDR3 extends 3 residues past the end of the read, so its final part is completed from the germline J gene. V usage is TRBV5-6 and J usage is TRBJ1-6, with unresolved D. Germline loops: CDR1 SGHDT, CDR2 YYEEEE. V lost 4 bases, J lost 7 bases, and 12 bases lay in between. CDR3 length equals 14 residues. CDR3 DNA, as far as it was read: TGTGCCAGCAGCCTATCGATGCGGAATTCACCC. As protein: CASSLSMRNSP. The complete CDR3 sequence is CASSLSMRNSPLHF.

There are a few counts of this clone. The read is 3 residues too short to cover the CDR3 end, so that end is filled in from the germline J gene. The gene calls are TRBV2 and TRBJ1-2, with D possibly matching TRBD1 (5 bases). Germline V gene data show CDR1 as SNHLY and CDR2 as FYNNEI. This CDR3 comprises 12 residues. CDR3 in amino acids: CASLRELRGYTF. The DNA read from the CDR3 is TGTGCCAGCCTCAGGGAGCTTCGGGGC.

The table lists this clone with a few counts. The CDR3 DNA, read in part, is TGCGCCAGCAGCTCGTGGCTAACAGGGTGGATAAACACTGAA. This sequence encodes CASSSWLTGWINTE. The full CDR3 protein is CASSSWLTGWINTEAFF. V is TRBV5-1 and J is TRBJ1-1, with D possibly matching TRBD1 (6 bases). The read terminates 3 residues ahead of where the CDR3 ends, so the germline J gene completes it. Germline V lookup: CDR1 SGHRS, CDR2 YFSETQ. The CDR3 consists of 17 residues. Trimming took 3 bases from V and 2 from J, leaving 20 bases between them.

As concerns this clone: Coverage ceases 3 residues before the CDR3 finishes, and the germline J gene fills in the end. This chain uses TRBV30 with TRBJ1-2; no clear D. Germline lookup yields CDR1 GTSNPN and CDR2 SVGIG (reference sequence). The CDR3 loop spans 12 amino acids. Trimming left V 2 bases short and J 7 bases short, with 11 bases between. CDR3 residues: CAWSSGVGGYTF. The sequenced part of the CDR3 DNA is TGTGCCTGGAGTTCCGGGGTGGGTGGC.

For this clone: The sequenced fragment ends 3 residues before the CDR3 boundary, so the rest is inferred from the germline J gene. The chain recombines TRBV18 with TRBJ2-7; 12 nucleotides align to TRBD2. V dropped 6 bases and J dropped 6; count of bases not matched to a gene: 9. The germline CDR1 and CDR2 sequences are KGHSH and LQKENI. This CDR3 contains 15 residues. Incomplete CDR3 DNA: TGTGCCAGCTCCCCTAGCGGGGGGGCCGCTGTCGAG. As protein: CASSPSGGAAVE. The CDR3 in full is CASSPSGGAAVEQYF.

A remark on this clone: The read ends 3 residues shy of where the CDR3 ends; the end is completed using the germline J gene. The gene calls are TRBV7-2 and TRBJ1-2, with D perhaps matching TRBD1 (5 bases). Germline V gene data show CDR1 as SGHTA and CDR2 as FQGNSA. There are 15 residues in the CDR3. V lost 5 bases, J lost 3 bases, and 16 bases lay in between. The CDR3 loop reads CASSASPTDYYGYTF. The CDR3 bases that were read are TGTGCCAGCAGCGCAAGTCCGACAGACTACTATGGC.

This clone was counted only a few times. The missing CDR3 end, 3 residues past where the read stops, is filled in from the germline J gene. This chain joins TRBV5-3 and TRBJ2-3; TRBD2 matches 8 bases. TRBV5-3 is classed as an ORF, of uncertain function. The CDR3 contains 16 residues. The V gene end was trimmed by 5 bases and the J gene end by 1 base; junction bases not matched to a gene: 9. CDR3 DNA, as far as it was read: TGTGCCAGAAGGACCGTGAGTAGCGGGGGCACAGATACG. This gives the protein CARRTVSSGGTDT. The full CDR3 protein is CARRTVSSGGTDTQYF.

To note about this clone: The CDR3 end lies 3 residues beyond the end of the read and is filled in from the germline J gene. The V gene is TRBV2, the J gene TRBJ2-7, with 7 bases fitting TRBD1. The CDR3 is 15 amino acids. V shed 4 bases and J 3 bases; nucleotides not matched to a gene: 9. In germline, CDR1 is SNHLY, CDR2 FYNNEI. Partial CDR3 DNA: TGTGCCAGCAGTGGACCGGGGACAGACCGCTACGAG. This sequence encodes CASSGPGTDRYE. The full CDR3 protein is CASSGPGTDRYEQYF.

A word on this clone: The read falls 3 residues short of the CDR3 end, and the missing part is taken from the germline J gene. The chain combines TRBV20-1 with TRBJ1-1; the D gene is possibly TRBD1 (5 bases). The ends were cut back, 1 base at V and 0 bases at J, with 9 bases in the middle. From germline, CDR1 is DFQATT and CDR2 SNEGSKA (reference sequence). CDR3 length: 14 amino acids. CDR3 in amino acids: CSARGGSMNTEAFF. CDR3 DNA, as far as it was read: TGCAGTGCTAGAGGGGGCAGCATGAACACTGAA.

This clone came up a few times. Read sequence stops 3 residues before the CDR3 end, and the germline J gene provides the missing end. V is TRBV7-3 and J is TRBJ2-2; D uncertain. V lost 4 bases and J lost 7, with 7 bases in between. The CDR3 is made up of 12 amino acids. Looked up from germline, CDR1 is SGHTA and CDR2 is FQGTGA. CDR3 in amino acids: CASSCRFGELFF. Partial CDR3 DNA: TGTGCCAGCAGCTGTAGATTCGGGGAG.

In its sample, this clone was seen many times. The DNA ends 3 residues before the CDR3 does, and the rest of the CDR3 is filled in from the germline J gene. The rearrangement joins TRBV18 to TRBJ1-1, with 8 bases matching TRBD1. Germline V gene sequence: CDR1 KGHSH, CDR2 LQKENI. V was pared by 3 bases and J by 3 bases, with 9 bases of the junction left unmatched. The CDR3 has 16 amino acids. The CDR3 DNA, read in part, is TGTGCCAGCTCACCGTACCACACAGGGGGTCACACTGAA. Its translation: CASSPYHTGGHTE. The full CDR3 sequence reads CASSPYHTGGHTEAFF.

This clone was counted ten times or more. The CDR3 extends 3 residues past the end of the read, so its final part is completed from the germline J gene. J is TRBJ1-4 and V is TRBV7-2; D not certain. The CDR3 has 15 residues. Trimming left V 2 bases short and J 3 bases short, with 10 bases between. In germline, CDR1 is SGHTA, CDR2 FQGNSA. The sequenced part of the CDR3 DNA is TGTGCCAGCAGCTTAATCACAGCCCCTAATGAAAAA. This sequence encodes CASSLITAPNEK. The CDR3 as a whole reads CASSLITAPNEKLFF.

At least ten counts were recorded for this clone. The read is 3 residues too short to cover the CDR3 end, so that end is filled in from the germline J gene. J is TRBJ2-2 and V is TRBV7-3; 8 bases match TRBD2. Per germline, CDR1 SGHTA and CDR2 FQGTGA. The V and J ends lost 6 bases and 4 bases, in that order; junction bases with no gene match: 7. The CDR3 contains 15 residues. CDR3 residues: CASRERGGFTGELFF. CDR3 DNA, as far as it was read: TGTGCCAGCAGGGAACGGGGGGGTTTCACCGGGGAG.